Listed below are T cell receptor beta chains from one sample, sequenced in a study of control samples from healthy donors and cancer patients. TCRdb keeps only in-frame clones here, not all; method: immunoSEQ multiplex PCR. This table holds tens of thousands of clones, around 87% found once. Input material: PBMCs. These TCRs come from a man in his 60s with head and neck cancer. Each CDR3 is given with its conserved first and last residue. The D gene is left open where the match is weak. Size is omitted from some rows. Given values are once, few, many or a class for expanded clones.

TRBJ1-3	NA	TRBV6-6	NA	CASSLGGRHSGNTIYF	TGTGCCAGCAGCCTCGGCGGGCGACACTCTGGAAACACCATATATTTT
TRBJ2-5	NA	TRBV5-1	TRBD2	CASSPGTSGGTETQYF	TGCGCCAGCAGCCCGGGGACTAGCGGGGGGACAGAGACCCAGTACTTC
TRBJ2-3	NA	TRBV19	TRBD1	CASSIGQGRDTQYF	TGTGCCAGTAGTATAGGACAGGGGAGGGATACGCAGTATTTT
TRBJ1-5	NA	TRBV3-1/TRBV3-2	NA	CASSQGGRGTQPQHF	TGTGCCAGCAGCCAGGGAGGACGGGGAACCCAGCCCCAGCATTTT
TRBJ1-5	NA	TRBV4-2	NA	CASSQVDARAQPQHF	TGTGCCAGCAGCCAAGTTGACGCACGGGCGCAGCCCCAGCATTTT
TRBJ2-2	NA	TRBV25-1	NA	CASSDTNDRELFF	TGTGCCAGCAGTGATACAAACGACCGGGAGCTGTTTTTT
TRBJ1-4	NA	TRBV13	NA	CASSLKSRGTNEKLFF	TGTGCCAGCAGCTTAAAGTCTCGGGGGACTAATGAAAAACTGTTTTTT
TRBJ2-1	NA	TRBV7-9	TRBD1	CASSSETGKEYGEQFF	TGTGCCAGCAGCTCCGAGACAGGGAAGGAGTATGGTGAGCAGTTCTTC
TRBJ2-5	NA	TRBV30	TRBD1	CAWSVGQGAMETQYF	TGTGCCTGGAGTGTGGGACAGGGGGCGATGGAGACCCAGTACTTC
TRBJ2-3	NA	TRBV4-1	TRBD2	CASSQDGLAGRTDTQYF	TGCGCCAGCAGCCAAGATGGACTAGCGGGGAGGACAGATACGCAGTATTTT
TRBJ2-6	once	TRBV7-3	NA	CASSTASMAGANVLTF	TGTGCCAGCAGCACGGCTTCCATGGCTGGGGCCAACGTCCTGACTTTC
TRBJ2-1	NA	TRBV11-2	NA	CASSQGGGSGDEQFF	TGTGCCAGCAGCCAAGGTGGGGGCAGTGGAGATGAGCAGTTCTTC
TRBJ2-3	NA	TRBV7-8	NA	CASSPSIRGVRSNTQYF	TGTGCCAGCAGCCCCTCCATTCGGGGCGTCCGCTCTAATACGCAGTATTTT
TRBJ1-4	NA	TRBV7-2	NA	CASSLKGRSLEKLFF	TGTGCCAGCAGCTTAAAGGGACGGAGCCTCGAAAAACTGTTTTTT
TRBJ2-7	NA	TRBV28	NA	CASNSPWKGAYEQYF	TGTGCCAGCAACTCACCTTGGAAGGGCGCCTACGAGCAGTACTTC
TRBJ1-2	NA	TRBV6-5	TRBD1	CASSYRDRASYGYTF	TGTGCCAGCAGTTACCGGGACAGGGCGAGCTATGGCTACACCTTC
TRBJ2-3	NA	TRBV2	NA	CASRFDRGTDTQYF	TGTGCCAGCAGATTCGACAGAGGCACAGATACGCAGTATTTT
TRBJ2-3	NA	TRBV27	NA	CASSLQLSTDTQYF	TGTGCCAGCAGTTTACAATTGAGCACAGATACGCAGTATTTT
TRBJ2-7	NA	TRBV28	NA	CASSRAGGDTYEQYF	TGTGCCAGCAGCCGGGCCGGTGGGGATACCTACGAGCAGTACTTC
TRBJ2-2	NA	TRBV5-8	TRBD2	CASSFLAGTYTGELFF	TGTGCCAGCAGCTTTTTAGCGGGAACTTACACCGGGGAGCTGTTTTTT
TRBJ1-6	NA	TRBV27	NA	CASSPVVRWDADSPLHF	TGTGCCAGCAGTCCAGTGGTCAGGTGGGATGCAGATTCACCCCTCCACTTT
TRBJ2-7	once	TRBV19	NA	CASSIRGSGAYEQYF	TGTGCCAGTAGTATTAGAGGTAGCGGAGCCTACGAGCAGTACTTC
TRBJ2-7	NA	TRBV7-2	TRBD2	CASSFLAAGVPGEQYF	TGTGCCAGCAGCTTCCTCGCTGCGGGAGTTCCCGGTGAGCAGTACTTC
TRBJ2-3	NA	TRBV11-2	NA	CASSLLGQDTQYF	TGTGCCAGCAGCTTGCTCGGACAAGATACGCAGTATTTT
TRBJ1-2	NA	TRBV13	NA	CASSSTPDTFTYGYTF	TGTGCCAGCAGCTCTACCCCAGACACGTTCACCTATGGCTACACCTTC
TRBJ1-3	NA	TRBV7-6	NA	CASSFSVSASGNTIYF	TGTGCCAGCAGCTTCTCGGTTTCTGCCTCTGGAAACACCATATATTTT
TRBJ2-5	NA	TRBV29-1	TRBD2	CSVEFQRGARETQYF	TGCAGCGTTGAGTTCCAGCGGGGGGCCCGGGAGACCCAGTACTTC
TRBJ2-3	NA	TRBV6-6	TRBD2	CASSYSAGDTDTQYF	TGTGCCAGCAGTTACTCAGCGGGAGACACAGATACGCAGTATTTT
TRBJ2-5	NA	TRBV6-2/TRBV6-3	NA	CASSYSVLAPGQETQYF	TGTGCCAGCAGTTACTCGGTGCTTGCGCCCGGGCAAGAGACCCAGTACTTC
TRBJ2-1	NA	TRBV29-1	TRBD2	CSAQLAGGTNEQFF	TGCAGCGCCCAACTAGCGGGGGGAACGAATGAGCAGTTCTTC
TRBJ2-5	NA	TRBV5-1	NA	CASSPLQATQETQYF	TGCGCCAGCAGCCCTCTGCAGGCGACTCAAGAGACCCAGTACTTC
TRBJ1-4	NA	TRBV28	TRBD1	CASSFSGGLGEKLFF	TGTGCCAGCAGTTTTTCAGGGGGCCTGGGTGAAAAACTGTTTTTT
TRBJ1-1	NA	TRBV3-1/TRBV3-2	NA	CASSQMTGTSAFF	TGTGCCAGCAGCCAAATGACCGGGACATCAGCTTTCTTT
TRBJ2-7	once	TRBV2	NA	CASKWTDQEGYEQYF	TGTGCCAGCAAGTGGACAGATCAAGAAGGCTACGAGCAGTACTTC
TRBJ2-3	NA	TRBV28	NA	CASSSNKSTDTQYF	TGTGCCAGCAGTTCAAACAAGAGCACAGATACGCAGTATTTT
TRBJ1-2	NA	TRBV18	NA	CASSKAAYGYTF	TGTGCCAGCTCAAAGGCCGCCTATGGCTACACCTTC
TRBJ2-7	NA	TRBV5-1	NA	CASSLVEGWSEQYF	TGCGCCAGCAGCTTGGTGGAGGGGTGGTCCGAGCAGTACTTC
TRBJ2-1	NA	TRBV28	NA	CASSLYIRVTDNEQFF	TGTGCCAGCAGTTTATACATCCGGGTTACCGACAATGAGCAGTTCTTC
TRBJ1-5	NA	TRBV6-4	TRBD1	CASRSDREPGNQPQHF	TGTGCCAGCAGGTCGGACAGGGAACCGGGCAATCAGCCCCAGCATTTT
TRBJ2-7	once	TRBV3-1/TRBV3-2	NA	CASSQEWGSYEQYF	TGTGCCAGCAGCCAAGAGTGGGGGTCATACGAGCAGTACTTC
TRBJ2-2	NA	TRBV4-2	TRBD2	CASSQGLAERATGELFF	TGTGCCAGCAGCCAGGGACTAGCGGAGAGGGCCACCGGGGAGCTGTTTTTT
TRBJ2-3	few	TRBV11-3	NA	CASSLGGSTDTQYF	TGTGCCAGCAGCTTAGGCGGCAGCACAGATACGCAGTATTTT